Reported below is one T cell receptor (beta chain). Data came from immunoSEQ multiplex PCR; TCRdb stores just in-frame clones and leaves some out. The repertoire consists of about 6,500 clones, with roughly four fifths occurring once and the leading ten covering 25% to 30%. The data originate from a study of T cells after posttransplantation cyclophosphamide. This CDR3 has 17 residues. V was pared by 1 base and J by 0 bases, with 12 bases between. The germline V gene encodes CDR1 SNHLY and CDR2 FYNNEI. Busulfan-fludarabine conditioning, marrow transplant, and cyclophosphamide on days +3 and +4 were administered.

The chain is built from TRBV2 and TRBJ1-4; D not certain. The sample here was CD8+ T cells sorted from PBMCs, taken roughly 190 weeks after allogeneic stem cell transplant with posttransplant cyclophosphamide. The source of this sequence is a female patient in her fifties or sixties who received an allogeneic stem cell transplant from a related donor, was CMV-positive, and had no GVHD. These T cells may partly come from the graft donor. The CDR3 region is CASSEVPLGATNEKLFF. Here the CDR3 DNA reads TGTGCCAGCAGTGAAGTGCCCCTCGGGGCAACTAATGAAAAACTGTTTTTT.